The source of this T cell receptor beta chain is a study of tumor and adjacent non-tumor tissue in lung cancer. The wider study: The patients, 10 men and a few women, were about 31 to 85 with stage I to III disease. On average, productive TCRbeta reads reached about 4.4 million per sample. Study results and caveats: Normal lung showed higher cumulative top 100 clone frequency than tumor.

A modified ARM-PCR protocol with three rounds of nested PCR amplified TCRbeta. MiXCR, run by TCRdb on the multiplex PCR reads, gives a single entry per CDR3 protein. The data contain about 80,000 distinct CDR3 sequences, about two thirds of them seen just once; the ten biggest clones take up around an eighth. Germline CDR1 is MNHEY and CDR2 is SVGAGI. This CDR3 spans 14 amino acids. Trimming took off 6 bases at V and 5 bases at J, with 13 bases between the two ends. In regard to this clonotype: Its matching antigen is unknown. The CDR3 end shows no conserved phenylalanine or tryptophan, and so a read error is likely.

This sample's RNA came from whole unsorted tissue. Chemotherapy-naive patients with new lung cancer underwent thoracic surgery in China, August–late 2014. This sequence originates from a woman between 65 and 79 years old with non-small cell lung cancer. The V gene is TRBV6-5, the J gene TRBJ2-2, with a possible D match to TRBD2 (5 bases). Sequencing input: lung tumor tissue. Written as DNA, the CDR3 is TGTGCCAGCAGCTACGGCCCGGGGACCGGGGAGCTGTTTTCT. This encodes CASSYGPGTGELFS.